This is a list of T cell receptor beta chains from one sample in a study of blood T cell repertoires in COVID-19. Only in-frame clones appear in the TCRdb table, and some are missing; sequencing was by immunoSEQ multiplex PCR. The top ten clones hold 5% to 8% of a sample with 95,000 to 110,000 clones, roughly 87% of them seen once. The source material was peripheral blood. These receptor sequences come from a human donor in a cohort sampled during active COVID-19. Both conserved end residues are part of each CDR3. A D gene is named only where the DNA matches it firmly. Clone size is shown for a subset of rows, as once, few, many or a class of expanded clone.

v_gene,abundance,d_gene,j_gene,CDR3nt,CDR3aa
TRBV2,.,.,TRBJ2-3,TGTGCCAGCATTAGAGGAGGAAGCACAGATACGCAGTATTTT,CASIRGGSTDTQYF
TRBV21-1,.,.,TRBJ2-2,TGTGCCAGCACCATCCCTAGACTTATCAACACCGGGGAGCTGTTTTTT,CASTIPRLINTGELFF
TRBV29-1,.,TRBD1,TRBJ1-1,TGCAGCGTGAAAGGACAGGGGCGGGACACTGAAGCTTTCTTT,CSVKGQGRDTEAFF
TRBV27,.,.,TRBJ1-5,TGTGCCAGCACCACAGGGAGTCAGCCCCAGCATTTT,CASTTGSQPQHF
TRBV28,.,TRBD1,TRBJ2-7,TGTGCCAGTTCGTGGACAGGGGCCTACGAGCAGTACTTC,CASSWTGAYEQYF
TRBV23-1,.,TRBD2,TRBJ2-1,TGCGCCAGCCCCAAAACTAGCGGGAGACGTAATGAGCAGTTCTTC,CASPKTSGRRNEQFF
TRBV10-3,few,TRBD1,TRBJ1-1,TGTGCCATGGCCGGGACAGGGGGCGGGGGCACTGAAGCTTTCTTT,CAMAGTGGGGTEAFF
TRBV18,.,.,TRBJ1-2,TGTGCCAGCTCAATACGAGACCCCACCGGAGGGAGGTATGGCTACACCTTC,CASSIRDPTGGRYGYTF
TRBV27,.,.,TRBJ1-5,TGTGCCAGCAGTTTAGGAGGGGCGCAGCCCCAGCATTTT,CASSLGGAQPQHF
TRBV24-1,.,.,TRBJ1-4,TGTGCCACCAGTGGCCCGGGAGAAAAACTGTTTTTT,CATSGPGEKLFF
TRBV19,.,TRBD2,TRBJ2-1,TGTGCCAGTTCGAAGCGGGAAAGGGAAGGGCAGTTCTTC,CASSKREREGQFF
TRBV6-1,.,TRBD1,TRBJ2-4,TGTGCCAGCAGTGCCTATACAGGGGTAGCCAAAAACATTCAGTACTTC,CASSAYTGVAKNIQYF
TRBV7-3,few,.,TRBJ2-5,TGTGCCAGCAGCTTAAGCGGAACTTCCCACCAAGAGACCCAGTACTTC,CASSLSGTSHQETQYF
TRBV12-3/TRBV12-4,.,.,TRBJ2-1,TGTGCCAGCAGGTCTGGAGAGTACAATGAGCAGTTCTTC,CASRSGEYNEQFF
TRBV5-6,.,.,TRBJ1-3,TGTGCCAGCAGCAGGGGGTCTGGAAACACCATATATTTT,CASSRGSGNTIYF
TRBV29-1,.,TRBD1,TRBJ1-2,TGCAGCGTCACAGGGGGTAGTAACGGCTATGGCTACACCTTC,CSVTGGSNGYGYTF
TRBV6-5,.,.,TRBJ2-7,TGTGCCAGCAGTTACTCCCGAGGGCTCAACGCCTACGAGCAGTACTTC,CASSYSRGLNAYEQYF
TRBV5-1,.,.,TRBJ2-1,TGCGCCAGCAGCTTGGTGGACTCAGCTTACAATGAGCAGTTCTTC,CASSLVDSAYNEQFF
TRBV7-2,.,.,TRBJ2-3,TGTGCCAGCAGCTTAGATGCGAGAGATACGCAGTATTTT,CASSLDARDTQYF
TRBV13,.,.,TRBJ2-3,TGTGCCAGCAGCTCCAGACAGGAGAGCACAGATACGCAGTATTTT,CASSSRQESTDTQYF
TRBV7-6,.,TRBD1,TRBJ1-2,TGTGCCAGCAGTTACGACACAGGGGGTGGCTACACCTTC,CASSYDTGGGYTF
TRBV6-5,.,TRBD1,TRBJ1-5,TGTGCCAGCAGCCCGGGACAGGGAAGGAGTCAGCCCCAGCATTTT,CASSPGQGRSQPQHF
TRBV29-1,.,.,TRBJ1-2,TGCAGCGTGTACCTCGGGACAAGCTATGGCTACACCTTC,CSVYLGTSYGYTF
TRBV5-4,.,TRBD1,TRBJ1-1,TGTGCCAGCAGACCCAGAACGGGACAGTTTGAAGCTTTCTTT,CASRPRTGQFEAFF